This T cell receptor beta chain was captured in a study of shared clonotypes between healthy human individuals. On the study more broadly: The plates for each donor numbered three CD4 naive, three CD4 memory, two CD8 naive and one CD8 memory. Whole-study results and caveats: Generation probabilities of non-shared clonotypes were lower (relative to those shared by all four donors).

Terminally differentiated effector memory CD45RA+ cells were excluded by CCR7 positive selection of CD45RO-negative cells. The assay was immunoSEQ multiplex PCR, and TCRdb's table has in-frame clones only and misses some. The sample yields around 2,100,000 clones, about 95% seen once. Notes on this clone: As yet, its antigen is unknown.

V was trimmed by 0 bases and J by 3 bases, leaving 6 bases between them. The CDR3 extends over 13 amino acids. Germline lookup yields CDR1 SGDLS and CDR2 YYNGEE. This sequence joins TRBV9 and TRBJ1-2; no firm D call. This clonotype was obtained from a man younger than 30 in good health. Material: naive CD8+ T cells sorted from blood. CDR3: CASSVEADYGYTF. Written as DNA, the CDR3 is TGTGCCAGCAGCGTAGAAGCTGACTATGGCTACACCTTC. Together with reference TRBV9 and TRBJ1-2, the CDR3 gives the full variable domain: DSGVTQTPKHLITATGQRVTLRCSPRSGDLSVYWYQQSLDQGLQFLIQYYNGEERAKGNILERFSAQQFPDLHSELNLSSLELGDSALYFCASSVEADYGYTFGSGTRLTVV.